This TCR beta chain was observed in a study of blood T cell repertoires in COVID-19. Overall study: There were acute and convalescent COVID-19 samples, and they came from the United States, Italy and Spain. PBMCs, B-cell-depleted T cells, or T cells were the source of the cDNA or gDNA that made up the material.

Trimming shortened V by 4 bases and J by 3 bases, and 6 bases separated the two germline ends. This CDR3 spans 11 amino acids. Germline V lookup: CDR1 DFQATT, CDR2 SNEGSKA (reference sequence). In the original analysis: Estimated nucleated cell counts came from reference gene primer amplification. Sequencing was performed with immunoSEQ multiplex PCR; in TCRdb, only in-frame clones are kept and a portion is missing. The V and J calls and clone size were taken over from that table, and D and trimming were inferred from the DNA. The sample lists 300,000 or so clones; 85% to 90% were seen once. The sample comprised peripheral blood. The clonotype comes from a woman in her thirties or forties who had recovered from COVID-19. V and J are TRBV20-1 and TRBJ1-1, with D unclear. The CDR3 loop reads CSAIAYTEAFF. The CDR3, as DNA: TGCAGTGCTATAGCCTACACTGAAGCTTTCTTT.